The present TCR beta chain was sequenced within a study of type 1 regulatory T cells. Overall study context: An in vitro protocol generated T-allo10, a Tr1-enriched, alloantigen-specific CD4 T cell product.

This clonotype was detected ten times or more. The antigen remains undetermined. General observations from the study: Compared with non-type 1 regulatory T cells, type 1 regulatory T cells showed a more restricted TCR repertoire.

TCRdb analysed the reads with MiXCR anew, one entry per CDR3 protein. The sample records under 6,500 distinct CDR3 sequences, around a third being singletons. Trimming took 6 bases from V and 0 from J, leaving 12 bases between them. Looked up from germline, CDR1 is DFQATT and CDR2 is SNEGSKA (reference sequence). The CDR3 totals 14 residues. The genes are TRBV20-1 and TRBJ2-4; weak D call: TRBD2 (5 bases). Source material: cultured type 1 regulatory T (Tr1) cells, either the whole culture or a sorted fraction (not recorded which). This clonotype was sampled from a human donor in good health. The CDR3 nucleotides read TGCAGTGCCGCGGCGGGTTCAGCCAAAAACATTCAGTACTTC. Protein product: CSAAAGSAKNIQYF.